This is a list of T cell receptor beta chains from one sample in a study of blood T cell repertoires in COVID-19. Method: immunoSEQ multiplex PCR; TCRdb's copy keeps in-frame clones and lacks some. This table holds fewer than 150,000 clones, roughly 80% found once. What was sequenced was PBMCs or T cells enriched from blood (not recorded which). These receptors were collected from a woman under 30 who had been exposed to COVID-19. Each CDR3 is given with its conserved first and last residue. The D gene is left open where the match is weak. For some rows the clone size is stated as once, few or many, or as a class when expanded; others skip it.

>TRBV18|-|-|TRBJ2-2
CASSPPQTGTGELFF
TGTGCCAGCTCTCCACCCCAAACGGGTACCGGGGAGCTGTTTTTT
>TRBV18|TRBD2|-|TRBJ2-7
CASSPGLAGGPYEQYF
TGTGCCAGCTCACCCGGACTAGCGGGAGGGCCGTACGAGCAGTACTTC
>TRBV6-5|TRBD1|-|TRBJ2-7
CASSYDAGGTYEQYF
TGTGCCAGCAGTTACGATGCAGGGGGAACCTACGAGCAGTACTTC
>TRBV7-2|-|-|TRBJ2-1
CASSLGPENEQFF
TGTGCCAGCAGCTTAGGCCCTGAGAATGAGCAGTTCTTC
>TRBV28|TRBD1|-|TRBJ1-2
CASSFYDRVFVGGYTF
TGTGCCAGCAGTTTCTACGACAGGGTTTTCGTCGGGGGCTACACCTTC
>TRBV6-5|-|few|TRBJ1-2
CASSYDRNYGYTF
TGTGCCAGCAGTTACGACAGGAACTATGGCTACACCTTC
>TRBV3-1/TRBV3-2|-|-|TRBJ2-1
CASSQVYAAPSSYNEQFF
TGTGCCAGCAGCCAAGTCTATGCGGCCCCGAGCTCCTACAATGAGCAGTTCTTC
>TRBV7-2|-|once|TRBJ1-2
CASSLAMQVVDGYTF
TGTGCCAGCAGCTTAGCGATGCAGGTTGTGGATGGCTACACCTTC
>TRBV5-1|-|-|TRBJ2-3
CASSSGISTDTQYF
TGCGCCAGCAGTAGTGGTATTAGCACAGATACGCAGTATTTT
>TRBV11-2|TRBD1|-|TRBJ1-2
CASSSKGQGNYGYTF
TGTGCCAGCAGCTCAAAGGGACAGGGGAACTATGGCTACACCTTC
>TRBV30|-|few|TRBJ2-3
CAWSVRRADTQYF
TGTGCCTGGAGTGTACGGAGGGCCGATACGCAGTATTTT
>TRBV5-1|TRBD1|-|TRBJ2-7
CASSWAGTGTYEQYF
TGCGCCAGCAGCTGGGCTGGGACAGGGACCTACGAGCAGTACTTC
>TRBV10-3|TRBD2|few|TRBJ2-7
CAISATSGTYEQYF
TGTGCCATCAGTGCCACTAGCGGTACCTACGAGCAGTACTTC
>TRBV7-3|TRBD2|-|TRBJ2-1
CASSLAGGKVVSNEQFF
TGTGCCAGCAGCCTAGCGGGAGGGAAGGTGGTCAGCAATGAGCAGTTCTTC
>TRBV5-6|-|-|TRBJ2-3
CASSSVGAAVDTQYF
TGTGCCAGCAGCTCGGTGGGAGCGGCCGTAGATACGCAGTATTTT
>TRBV28|TRBD1|-|TRBJ2-7
CASNRRDRGQYEQYF
TGTGCCAGCAATCGCCGGGACAGGGGTCAGTACGAGCAGTACTTC
>TRBV20-1|-|-|TRBJ1-1
CSAPGVPAFF
TGCAGTGCTCCGGGGGTTCCAGCTTTCTTT
>TRBV4-1|TRBD1|-|TRBJ2-7
CASSSGTGYYEQYF
TGCGCCAGCAGTTCCGGGACAGGGTACTACGAGCAGTACTTC
>TRBV11-2|TRBD2|-|TRBJ2-5
CASSSRTSGMYQETQYF
TGTGCCAGCAGCTCAAGGACTAGCGGAATGTACCAAGAGACCCAGTACTTC
>TRBV2|TRBD1|-|TRBJ1-1
CASSGTGSLDTEAFF
TGTGCCAGCAGTGGGACAGGGAGCTTGGACACTGAAGCTTTCTTT
>TRBV27|-|-|TRBJ1-6
CASSIPGLGSPLHF
TGTGCCAGCAGTATCCCGGGACTCGGTTCACCCCTCCACTTT
>TRBV12-3/TRBV12-4|-|-|TRBJ1-1
CASSLGRDIYPFF
TGTGCCAGCAGTTTAGGCCGGGACATCTACCCTTTCTTT
>TRBV12-3/TRBV12-4|-|-|TRBJ2-7
CASSLGNGGEQYF
TGTGCCAGCAGTTTAGGCAACGGGGGCGAGCAGTACTTC
>TRBV4-1|-|-|TRBJ1-6
CASSQDENGRSGNSPLHF
TGCGCCAGCAGCCAAGATGAGAACGGGAGATCGGGCAATTCACCCCTCCACTTT
>TRBV5-1|-|-|TRBJ2-2
CASSLGTTGTGELFF
TGCGCCAGCAGCTTGGGGACTACAGGCACCGGGGAGCTGTTTTTT
>TRBV4-1|TRBD2|-|TRBJ2-3
CASSQELGRGLTRTQYF
TGCGCCAGCAGCCAAGAATTGGGGAGGGGTTTGACAAGGACGCAGTATTTT
>TRBV4-1|-|-|TRBJ1-2
CASSQVSDGYTF
TGCGCCAGCAGCCAAGTAAGCGACGGCTACACCTTC
>TRBV19|-|-|TRBJ1-5
CASNPQGGNQPQHF
TGTGCCAGTAACCCACAAGGGGGCAATCAGCCCCAGCATTTT
>TRBV7-2|TRBD1|-|TRBJ1-6
CASSPRQGTYNSPLHF
TGTGCCAGCAGCCCCCGACAGGGCACCTATAATTCACCCCTCCACTTT
>TRBV11-2|-|-|TRBJ2-3
CASSLVGWTESTASDTQYF
TGTGCCAGCAGCTTAGTTGGCTGGACAGAAAGTACTGCGTCAGATACGCAGTATTTT
>TRBV12-3/TRBV12-4|TRBD1|once|TRBJ1-2
CASSLAQGTGYTF
TGTGCCAGCAGTTTGGCACAGGGGACTGGCTACACCTTC
>TRBV4-1|-|-|TRBJ1-1
CASSPAGELNTEAFF
TGCGCCAGCAGCCCGGCAGGGGAATTGAACACTGAAGCTTTCTTT
>TRBV4-3|TRBD2|-|TRBJ2-1
CASSQDLAGGPGEEQFF
TGCGCCAGCAGCCAAGATTTAGCGGGAGGGCCGGGTGAGGAGCAGTTCTTC
>TRBV5-1|-|-|TRBJ1-6
CASSYSVNNSPLHF
TGCGCCAGCAGTTACTCGGTCAATAATTCACCCCTCCACTTT
>TRBV2|TRBD1|-|TRBJ1-2
CASSKTGVAYGYTF
TGTGCCAGCAGTAAGACAGGGGTTGCCTATGGCTACACCTTC
>TRBV4-1|-|-|TRBJ2-1
CASSQESYNEQFF
TGCGCCAGCAGCCAGGAGAGCTACAATGAGCAGTTCTTC
>TRBV11-2|TRBD2|-|TRBJ2-1
CASSLDLLAGEREQFF
TGTGCCAGCAGCTTAGATCTTCTAGCGGGAGAGAGAGAGCAGTTCTTC
>TRBV19|TRBD2|-|TRBJ2-2
CASRTSGKETGELFF
TGTGCCAGCAGGACTAGCGGGAAAGAAACCGGGGAGCTGTTTTTT
>TRBV18|-|-|TRBJ2-1
CASSPPLAFSYNEQFF
TGTGCCAGCTCACCACCGCTAGCGTTCTCCTACAATGAGCAGTTCTTC
>TRBV5-4|TRBD2|-|TRBJ2-1
CASSLGLAGYNEQFF
TGTGCCAGCAGCTTGGGACTAGCGGGCTACAATGAGCAGTTCTTC
>TRBV4-1|TRBD2|-|TRBJ2-1
CASSQDPLAGLGEQFF
TGCGCCAGCAGCCAAGATCCACTAGCGGGACTGGGTGAGCAGTTCTTC
>TRBV21-1|-|-|TRBJ2-7
CASSKLAYEQYF
TGTGCCAGCAGCAAACTGGCATACGAGCAGTACTTC
>TRBV2|-|-|TRBJ1-2
CASLPQGIGNYGYTF
TGTGCCAGCCTTCCACAGGGTATCGGTAACTATGGCTACACCTTC
>TRBV28|TRBD2|-|TRBJ2-7
CASSLVPGGGYEQYF
TGTGCCAGCAGTTTAGTCCCGGGAGGGGGCTACGAGCAGTACTTC
>TRBV9|-|-|TRBJ1-1
CASSAPQGMNTEAFF
TGTGCCAGCAGCGCCCCTCAGGGGATGAACACTGAAGCTTTCTTT
>TRBV30|TRBD1|-|TRBJ2-5
CAWSVPYRGQETQYF
TGTGCCTGGAGTGTCCCTTACAGGGGACAAGAGACCCAGTACTTC
>TRBV27|-|-|TRBJ2-1
CASSSIVVDEQFF
TGTGCCAGCAGTTCGATTGTAGTGGATGAGCAGTTCTTC
>TRBV18|TRBD1|-|TRBJ2-5
CASSRYRGEEQETQYF
TGTGCCAGCTCTCGTTACAGGGGTGAGGAGCAAGAGACCCAGTACTTC
>TRBV13|-|once|TRBJ2-3
CASSLSAARDSNYF
TGTGCCAGCAGCTTAAGTGCGGCACGGGACTCAAACTATTTT
>TRBV14|-|-|TRBJ1-3
CASSPQGYSGNTIYF
TGTGCCAGCAGCCCCCAGGGTTACTCTGGAAACACCATATATTTT
>TRBV18|-|-|TRBJ1-2
CASSPTINYGYTF
TGTGCCAGCTCACCTACTATTAACTATGGCTACACCTTC
>TRBV2|-|-|TRBJ2-5
CASTPLRVGETQYF
TGTGCCAGCACCCCCCTCAGGGTGGGGGAGACCCAGTACTTC
>TRBV9|-|-|TRBJ1-2
CVSSVDGGDGYTF
TGTGTCAGCAGCGTAGATGGGGGGGATGGCTACACCTTC
>TRBV9|TRBD2|-|TRBJ2-1
CASSVLAARLNEQFF
TGTGCCAGCAGCGTACTAGCGGCTAGACTCAATGAGCAGTTCTTC
>TRBV7-9|-|-|TRBJ1-2
CASSLGAVLVADYGYTF
TGTGCCAGCAGCTTAGGAGCGGTTTTGGTGGCGGACTATGGCTACACCTTC
>TRBV19|TRBD1|few|TRBJ2-7
CASSSRDRGSHEQYF
TGTGCCAGTAGTAGTAGGGACAGGGGATCGCACGAGCAGTACTTC
>TRBV28|-|-|TRBJ1-2
CASSLEGRATYGYTF
TGTGCCAGCAGTTTAGAAGGCAGGGCGACCTATGGCTACACCTTC